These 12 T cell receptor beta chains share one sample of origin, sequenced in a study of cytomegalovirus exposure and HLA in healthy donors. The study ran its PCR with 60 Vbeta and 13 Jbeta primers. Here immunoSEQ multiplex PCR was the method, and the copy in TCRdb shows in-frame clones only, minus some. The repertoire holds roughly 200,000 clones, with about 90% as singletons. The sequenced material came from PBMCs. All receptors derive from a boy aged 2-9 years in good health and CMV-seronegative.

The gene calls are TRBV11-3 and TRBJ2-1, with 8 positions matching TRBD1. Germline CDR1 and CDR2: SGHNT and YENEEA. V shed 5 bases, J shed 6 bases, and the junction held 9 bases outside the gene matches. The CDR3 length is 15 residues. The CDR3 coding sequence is TGTGCCAGCAGCCCTGGACAGGGAAGGGGCAATGAGCAGTTCTTC. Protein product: CASSPGQGRGNEQFF.

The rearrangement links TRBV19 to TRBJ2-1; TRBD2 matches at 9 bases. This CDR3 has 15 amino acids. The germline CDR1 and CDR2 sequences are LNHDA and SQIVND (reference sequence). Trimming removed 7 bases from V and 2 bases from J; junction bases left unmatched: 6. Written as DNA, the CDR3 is TGTGCCAGTAAACTGCTAGCGGGGCCCTACAATGAGCAGTTCTTC. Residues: CASKLLAGPYNEQFF.

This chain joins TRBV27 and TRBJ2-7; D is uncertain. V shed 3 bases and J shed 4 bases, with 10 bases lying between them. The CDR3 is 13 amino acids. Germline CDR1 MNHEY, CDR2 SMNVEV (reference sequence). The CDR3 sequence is CASSFQLGYEQYF. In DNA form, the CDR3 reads TGTGCCAGCAGTTTTCAGCTAGGATACGAGCAGTACTTC.

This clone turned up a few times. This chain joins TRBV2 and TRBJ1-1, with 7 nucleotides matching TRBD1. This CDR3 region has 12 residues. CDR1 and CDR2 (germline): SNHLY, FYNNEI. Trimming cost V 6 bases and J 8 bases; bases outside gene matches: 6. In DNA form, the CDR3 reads TGTGCCAGCAGGACCGGGACAGCCGAAGCTTTCTTT. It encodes CASRTGTAEAFF.

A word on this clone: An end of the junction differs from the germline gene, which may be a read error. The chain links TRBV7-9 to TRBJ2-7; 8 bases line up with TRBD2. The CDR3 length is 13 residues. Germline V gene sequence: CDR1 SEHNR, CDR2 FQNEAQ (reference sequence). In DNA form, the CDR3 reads TGTTCCAGCAGCTTGCGGGGGGCGGAAGAGCAGTACTTC. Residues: CSSSLRGAEEQYF.

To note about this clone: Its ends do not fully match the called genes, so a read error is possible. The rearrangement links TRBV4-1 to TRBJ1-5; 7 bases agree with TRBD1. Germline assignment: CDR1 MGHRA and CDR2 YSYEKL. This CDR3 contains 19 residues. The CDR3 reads CASSLFSGDRPREQSAPAF. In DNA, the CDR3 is TGCGCCAGCAGCCTGTTTTCCGGGGACAGACCAAGGGAGCAATCAGCCCCAGCATTT.

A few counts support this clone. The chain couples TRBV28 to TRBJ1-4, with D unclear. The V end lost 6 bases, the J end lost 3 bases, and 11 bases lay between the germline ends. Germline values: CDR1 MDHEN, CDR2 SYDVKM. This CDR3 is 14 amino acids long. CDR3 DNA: TGTGCCAGCAGATCCCAGGTGGCTAATGAAAAACTGTTTTTT. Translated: CASRSQVANEKLFF.

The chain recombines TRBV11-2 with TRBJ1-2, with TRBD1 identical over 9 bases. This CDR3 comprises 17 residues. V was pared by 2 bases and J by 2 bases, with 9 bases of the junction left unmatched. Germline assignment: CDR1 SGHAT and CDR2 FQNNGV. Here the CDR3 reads CASSLPGRGQGNYGYTF. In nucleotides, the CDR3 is TGTGCCAGCAGCTTACCGGGTAGGGGACAGGGCAACTATGGCTACACCTTC. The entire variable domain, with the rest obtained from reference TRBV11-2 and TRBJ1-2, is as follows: EAGVAQSPRYKIIEKRQSVAFWCNPISGHATLYWYQQILGQGPKLLIQFQNNGVVDDSQLPKDRFSAERLKGVDSTLKIQPAKLEDSAVYLCASSLPGRGQGNYGYTFGSGTRLTVV.

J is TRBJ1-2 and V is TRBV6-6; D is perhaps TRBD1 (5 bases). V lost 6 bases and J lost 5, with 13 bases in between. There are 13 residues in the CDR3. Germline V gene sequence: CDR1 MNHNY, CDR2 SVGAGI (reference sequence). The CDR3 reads CASSETEEYGYTF. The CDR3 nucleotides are TGTGCCAGCAGCGAGACAGAGGAGTATGGCTACACCTTC.

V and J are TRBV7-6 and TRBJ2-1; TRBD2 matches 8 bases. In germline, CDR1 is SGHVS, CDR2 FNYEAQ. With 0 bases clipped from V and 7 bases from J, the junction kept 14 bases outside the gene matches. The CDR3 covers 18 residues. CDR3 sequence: CASSLASGADRVLNEQFF. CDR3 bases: TGTGCCAGCAGCTTAGCTAGCGGGGCTGATCGGGTCTTAAATGAGCAGTTCTTC.

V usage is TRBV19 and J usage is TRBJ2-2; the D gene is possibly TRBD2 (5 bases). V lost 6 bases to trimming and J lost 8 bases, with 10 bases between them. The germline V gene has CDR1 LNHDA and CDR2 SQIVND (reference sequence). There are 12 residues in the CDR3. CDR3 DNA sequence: TGTGCCAGTAGGGGAGTTCGGGGGGAGCTGTTTTTT. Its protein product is CASRGVRGELFF.

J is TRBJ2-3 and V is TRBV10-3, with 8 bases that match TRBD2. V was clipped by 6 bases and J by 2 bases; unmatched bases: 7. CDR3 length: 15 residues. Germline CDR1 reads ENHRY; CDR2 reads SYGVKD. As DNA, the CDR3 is TGTGCCATCAGAACCGGGACTAGGTACACAGATACGCAGTATTTT. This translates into CAIRTGTRYTDTQYF.